The 16 T cell receptor beta chains below were found in one sample sequenced in a study of identical twins (TCRdb year 2016). The method behind the library was 5' RACE. TCRdb lists the instrument as Illumina HiSeq 2000. TCRdb reanalyzed the raw reads on its own, using fastp at Q25 for trimming and MiXCR for clone calling, and kept in-frame beta chains. All rows with the same CDR3 protein become a single entry with the most common DNA and genes. This sample gives hundreds of thousands of distinct CDR3 sequences in total; 6% to 6.5% of them show up just once. The ten largest clones add up to 1.5% to 2% of the sample. Source material: naive T cells sorted from blood. The cell subset or site tag for this specimen amounts to: cells isolated with a human naive T-cell isolation kit. These receptors were collected from a man between 18 and 35 years old in good health.

This clonotype occurred many times. The rearrangement uses TRBV12-3 or TRBV12-4 and TRBJ1-4; 7 nucleotides line up with TRBD1. CDR3 size: 16 residues. V dropped 1 base and J dropped 10; count of bases not matched to a gene: 12. The CDR3 DNA reads TGTGCCAGCAGTTTAGGGGACAGAAGTATATCTGGAAAACTGTTTTTT. Its translation: CASSLGDRSISGKLFF.

This clonotype has ten or more counts. V is TRBV27 and J is TRBJ1-2; D is possibly TRBD1 (6 bases). The germline V and J ends were trimmed by 5 bases and 4 bases, with 23 bases remaining between them. The CDR3 spans 17 residues. The germline CDR1 and CDR2 sequences are MNHEY and SMNVEV (reference sequence). This CDR3 reads CASSPSRGLTITYGYTF. CDR3 coding DNA: TGTGCCAGCAGTCCTAGCAGGGGACTGACGATAACCTATGGCTACACCTTC.

In regard to this clonotype: A much larger clone differs by one base, so this may be a read error. V gene TRBV5-1 combines with J gene TRBJ2-7; D unclear. Germline V gives CDR1 SGHRS, CDR2 YFSETQ. The CDR3 extends over 14 amino acids. V shed 0 bases and J shed 3 bases, with 10 bases lying between them. For the CDR3, the DNA is TGCGCCAGCAGCTTGGGATTAGGCGACTACGAGCAGTACTTC. This gives the protein CASSLGLGDYEQYF. The complete variable domain, with remaining parts taken from reference TRBV5-1 and TRBJ2-7, reads KAGVTQTPRYLIKTRGQQVTLSCSPISGHRSVSWYQQTPGQGLQFLFEYFSETQRNKGNFPGRFSGRQFSNSRSEMNVSTLELGDSALYLCASSLGLGDYEQYFGPGTRLTVT.

This clonotype has a count of ten or more. The chain uses TRBV3-1 and TRBJ2-5; weak D call: TRBD2 (6 bases). The CDR3 covers 16 residues. V lost 4 bases, J lost 2 bases, and 17 bases lay in between. Germline CDR1 and CDR2: LGHDT and YNNKEL (reference sequence). CDR3 nucleotides: TGTGCCAGCAGCCCCCAGGGAGGTGCGGGGCAAGAGACCCAGTACTTC. Its translation is CASSPQGGAGQETQYF.

This clonotype appeared many times. This chain joins TRBV7-3 and TRBJ2-7; 9 nucleotides align to TRBD2. The CDR3 covers 16 residues. V was clipped by 1 base and J by 0 bases; unmatched bases: 4. The germline CDR1 and CDR2 sequences are SGHTA and FQGTGA. The CDR3 is CASSLRSGRYSYEQYF. In DNA, the CDR3 is TGTGCCAGCAGCTTAAGGAGCGGGAGGTACTCCTACGAGCAGTACTTC.

In this sample, this clonotype turned up many times. The CDR3 region is CSARDPTSGLQFF. The CDR3 region has the DNA TGCAGTGCTAGAGACCCCACTAGCGGGTTACAGTTCTTC. The rearrangement joins TRBV20-1 to TRBJ2-1; TRBD2 aligns across 9 bases. V was clipped by 0 bases and J by 13 bases; unmatched bases: 7. The CDR3 is 13 amino acids. Germline V gene data show CDR1 as DFQATT and CDR2 as SNEGSKA (reference sequence).

This clonotype was found many times. The V call is TRBV12-3 or TRBV12-4, the J call TRBJ2-5, with D perhaps TRBD1 or TRBD2 (5 bases each). This CDR3 spans 13 amino acids. Trimming pared 4 bases from V and 2 bases from J, leaving 8 bases between. The CDR3 DNA follows: TGTGCCAGCAGTTGGGGGATACAAGAGACCCAGTACTTC. Protein: CASSWGIQETQYF.

In its sample, this clonotype was seen many times. The rearrangement joins TRBV6-6 to TRBJ1-1, with no clear D. CDR1 is MNHNY, CDR2 SVGAGI, per germline (reference sequence). Trimming stripped 11 bases from V and 1 base from J, with 14 bases between. This CDR3 region has 13 residues. CDR3 nucleotides: TGTGCCGGCGGTTTAGGTGCGAACACTGAAGCTTTCTTT. As protein: CAGGLGANTEAFF.

This clonotype was seen many times. The rearrangement links TRBV6-1 to TRBJ2-3; the match to TRBD2 covers 15 bases. The CDR3 totals 18 residues. The J segment lost 1 base and the V segment lost 6 bases, leaving 8 bases of the junction unmatched. Germline CDR1 reads MNHNS; CDR2 reads SASEGT. The CDR3 here is CASSRPGLAGGGTDTQYF. In DNA, the CDR3 is TGTGCCAGCAGCCGGCCGGGACTAGCGGGAGGAGGCACAGATACGCAGTATTTT.

The chain uses TRBV14 and TRBJ1-1; D uncertain. CDR1 is SGHDN and CDR2 is FVKESK in the germline V gene. This CDR3 contains 13 residues. Between the trimmed V and J ends, which lost 0 bases and 1 base, there was a span of 3 bases. Here the CDR3 DNA reads TGTGCCAGCAGCCAAGAAGCGAACACTGAAGCTTTCTTT. As protein: CASSQEANTEAFF.

For this clonotype: This sequence may be a read error, since a much larger clone differs from it by one base. The rearrangement joins TRBV11-2 to TRBJ2-7; TRBD2 aligns across 7 bases. This CDR3 is 12 amino acids long. V lost 4 bases and J lost 6; bases outside the gene matches: 3. The germline CDR1 and CDR2 sequences are SGHAT and FQNNGV. CDR3 sequence (DNA): TGTGCCAGCAGCTGGACTAGTGCCGAGCAGTACTTC. Protein product: CASSWTSAEQYF.

The J gene is TRBJ1-5, the V gene TRBV21-1. TRBV21-1 is assigned pseudogene status. The CDR3 length is 11 residues. DNA for the CDR3: TGTGCCAGTTTTAGGAGTCAGCCCCAGCATTTT. It is translated as CASFRSQPQHF.

About this clonotype: Lacking the conserved final phenylalanine or tryptophan, this CDR3 likely reflects a read error. The chain carries TRBV24-1 and TRBJ1-1, with TRBD1 matching 8 bases. The CDR3 is made up of 14 amino acids. The trim removed 6 bases at V and 4 bases at J, leaving 6 bases unmatched. CDR1 is KGHDR, CDR2 SFDVKD, per germline. The CDR3 region has the DNA TGTGCCACCAGTCCCGGACAGGGTGGCACTGAAGCTTTCTCT. It is translated as CATSPGQGGTEAFS.

In this sample, this clonotype turned up a few times. J is TRBJ1-1 and V is TRBV28; D is ambiguous. Per germline, CDR1 MDHEN and CDR2 SYDVKM. With 1 base removed from V and 0 bases from J, the gap between germline ends came to 15 bases. The CDR3 covers 17 residues. Here the CDR3 DNA reads TGTGCCAGCAGTTTATTAGGTCAGGCCGGATTGAACACTGAAGCTTTCTTT. Translating it yields CASSLLGQAGLNTEAFF. The full variable domain, in which reference TRBV28 and TRBJ1-1 provide the parts outside the CDR3, is DVKVTQSSRYLVKRTGEKVFLECVQDMDHENMFWYRQDPGLGLRLIYFSYDVKMKEKGDIPEGYSVSREKKERFSLILESASTNQTSMYLCASSLLGQAGLNTEAFFGQGTRLTVV.

This clonotype was recorded a few times. J is TRBJ1-1 and V is TRBV6-5; D is unresolved. The V end was cut by 3 bases, the J end by 5 bases, with 16 bases between. The germline V gene encodes CDR1 MNHEY and CDR2 SVGAGI. The CDR3 covers 15 residues. The CDR3 bases are TGTGCCAGCAGTTATTTAGGCAGCGGCACGACTGAAGCTTTCTTT. It is translated as CASSYLGSGTTEAFF.

This clonotype came up many times. The genes are TRBV11-2 and TRBJ2-7, with TRBD1 as a possible D gene (5 bases). Germline CDR1 reads SGHAT; CDR2 reads FQNNGV. V was shortened by 2 bases and J by 0 bases, with 8 bases between the two germline ends. The CDR3 is 14 residues long. CDR3 residues: CASSLPDSSYEQYV. CDR3 coding DNA: TGTGCCAGCAGCTTACCCGACAGCTCCTACGAGCAGTACGTC.